This T cell receptor (beta chain) is from a study of Ad26.COV2.S vaccination and SARS-CoV-2 variants. The sample's treatment: 15 to 20 received Ad26.COV2.S at low or high dose, single or two shots; 5 received placebo; per-sample allocation not given. The investigators took samples on day 63 after the first vaccine or placebo injection. The trim removed 1 base at V and 1 base at J, leaving 9 bases unmatched. Germline V gives CDR1 MGHRA, CDR2 YSYEKL. The CDR3 covers 18 residues. The repertoire was sequenced with immunoSEQ multiplex PCR; TCRdb's copy has only in-frame clones and lacks some. The sample has about 350,000 clones, 75% to 90% seen once.

The J gene is TRBJ1-3, the V gene TRBV4-1; 8 nucleotides agree with TRBD1. The specimen was peripheral blood, collected in a trial of Ad26.COV2.S vaccine versus placebo. The sequence came from a person aged 18 to 65 who received the Ad26.COV2.S COVID-19 vaccine or a placebo. For the CDR3, the DNA is TGCGCCAGCAGCCAAGGGAGACAGGGGAAACTTTCTGGAAACACCATATATTTT. Translation gives CASSQGRQGKLSGNTIYF.